Following are 11 T cell receptor beta chains from one sample sequenced in a study of cytomegalovirus exposure and HLA in healthy donors (dated 2017 in TCRdb). The library was built by means of the immunoSEQ multiplex PCR assay. The multiplex PCR relied on a mix of 60 forward primers for TCR Vbeta segments and 13 reverse primers for TCR Jbeta segments. In TCRdb, the immuneACCESS table is reduced to in-frame sequences with V and J assigned. These tables do not hold every clone; where another copy was compared, an unresolved V gene accounts for under half, and the others remain unexplained. Across this sample there are a few hundred thousand clones, with 60% to 80% seen only once. The top ten clones comprise 2.5% to 3.5% of the sample. The source material was PBMCs. The receptors stem from a woman aged 25 to 39 in good health and CMV-seronegative.

The DNA of the CDR3 is TGTGCCAGTATCTCGGGGGAGGGGCAGTTCTTC. Its protein product is CASISGEGQFF. This sequence joins TRBV19 and TRBJ2-1, with TRBD2 identical over 7 bases. V lost 7 bases and J lost 12; bases outside the gene matches: 6. CDR1 LNHDA and CDR2 SQIVND come from the germline V gene (reference sequence). The CDR3 totals 11 residues.

V usage is TRBV7-6 and J usage is TRBJ2-3, with TRBD1 matching over 7 bases. Germline V CDR1 and CDR2: SGHVS, FNYEAQ. The trim removed 4 bases at V and 6 bases at J, leaving 10 bases unmatched. The CDR3 totals 15 residues. CDR3 protein: CASSSGDRWADTQYF. The CDR3 DNA is TGTGCCAGCAGCTCCGGGGACAGATGGGCGGATACGCAGTATTTT.

The chain is built from TRBV15 and TRBJ1-5; a weak D match, TRBD1 (6 bases). Trimming cost V 0 bases and J 6 bases, with 15 bases left between them. The CDR3 has 16 residues. Germline values: CDR1 LNHNV, CDR2 YYDKDF (reference sequence). The CDR3 region is CATSRDWGGAGQPQHF. For the CDR3, the DNA is TGTGCCACCAGCAGAGATTGGGGGGGGGCGGGTCAGCCCCAGCATTTT.

V is TRBV7-2 and J is TRBJ2-5; D is undetermined. Near its end, the DNA agrees better with TRBJ2-7, so the J call may be wrong. The CDR3 is 13 residues long. Germline CDR1 reads SGHTA; CDR2 reads FQGNSA. CDR3 sequence reads: CASSPTVSYEQYF. Written as DNA, the CDR3 is TGTGCCAGCAGCCCAACAGTCTCCTACGAGCAGTACTTC.

This clone was recorded a few times. V is TRBV6-5 and J is TRBJ2-2; D not certain. Germline CDR1 and CDR2: MNHEY and SVGAGI. CDR3 length: 15 residues. The germline V and J ends were trimmed by 4 bases and 1 base, with 10 bases remaining between them. DNA for the CDR3: TGTGCCAGCAGTTTGATGCCAGAGAACACCGGGGAGCTGTTTTTT. Translating it yields CASSLMPENTGELFF.

The V gene is TRBV11-2, the J gene TRBJ1-5; a weak D match, TRBD1 (5 bases). Germline CDR1 SGHAT, CDR2 FQNNGV. The CDR3 consists of 16 residues. V dropped 0 bases and J dropped 12 bases, with 21 bases sitting between them. This CDR3 reads CASSLDRRGGSVRQHF. In DNA, the CDR3 is TGTGCCAGCAGCTTAGATCGGAGGGGTGGGTCGGTGCGCCAGCATTTT.

This chain links TRBV29-1 with TRBJ2-1; 9 nucleotides line up with TRBD2. The CDR3 extends over 17 amino acids. Germline V gene data show CDR1 as SQVTM and CDR2 as ANQGSEA. Losses at the gene ends were 4 bases for V and 4 bases for J; bases not matched to a gene: 14. The CDR3 DNA is TGCAGCGTTGGTCGGTCCGCTAGCGGGACTAGTTACAATGAGCAGTTCTTC. This codes for CSVGRSASGTSYNEQFF.

The J gene is TRBJ2-7, the V gene TRBV13, with TRBD1 matching over 9 bases. V was pared by 0 bases and J by 2 bases, with 8 bases of the junction left unmatched. From germline, CDR1 is PRHDT and CDR2 FYEKMQ (reference sequence). CDR3 length: 17 amino acids. This CDR3 reads CASSLGRLDRGPYEQYF. CDR3 DNA: TGTGCCAGCAGCTTAGGCCGGCTGGACAGGGGTCCCTACGAGCAGTACTTC.

V and J are TRBV2 and TRBJ1-2; D possibly corresponds to TRBD1 (6 bases). Trimming cost V 2 bases and J 0 bases, with 13 bases left between them. The length of the CDR3 is 16 residues. Per the germline V gene, CDR1 is SNHLY and CDR2 is FYNNEI. CDR3 nucleotide sequence: TGTGCCAGCAGTGAACGGAGGACAGCCGCTAACTATGGCTACACCTTC. It encodes CASSERRTAANYGYTF.

V is TRBV5-1 and J is TRBJ2-5, with TRBD2 matching over 11 bases. V lost 6 bases, J lost 4 bases, and 8 bases stayed unmatched. The CDR3 length is 15 residues. Germline assignment: CDR1 SGHRS and CDR2 YFSETQ. The CDR3 region is CASKIAGGPGETQYF. CDR3 DNA sequence: TGCGCCAGCAAGATAGCGGGAGGGCCGGGAGAGACCCAGTACTTC.

The rearrangement uses TRBV18 and TRBJ2-5; D is possibly TRBD2 (6 bases). Germline V gene lookup returns CDR1 KGHSH and CDR2 LQKENI. There are 15 residues in the CDR3. V shed 3 bases and J shed 6 bases, with 17 bases lying between them. CDR3 coding DNA: TGTGCCAGCTCACCCGGGACTCTTGGGAAACAGACCCAGTACTTC. It codes for CASSPGTLGKQTQYF.